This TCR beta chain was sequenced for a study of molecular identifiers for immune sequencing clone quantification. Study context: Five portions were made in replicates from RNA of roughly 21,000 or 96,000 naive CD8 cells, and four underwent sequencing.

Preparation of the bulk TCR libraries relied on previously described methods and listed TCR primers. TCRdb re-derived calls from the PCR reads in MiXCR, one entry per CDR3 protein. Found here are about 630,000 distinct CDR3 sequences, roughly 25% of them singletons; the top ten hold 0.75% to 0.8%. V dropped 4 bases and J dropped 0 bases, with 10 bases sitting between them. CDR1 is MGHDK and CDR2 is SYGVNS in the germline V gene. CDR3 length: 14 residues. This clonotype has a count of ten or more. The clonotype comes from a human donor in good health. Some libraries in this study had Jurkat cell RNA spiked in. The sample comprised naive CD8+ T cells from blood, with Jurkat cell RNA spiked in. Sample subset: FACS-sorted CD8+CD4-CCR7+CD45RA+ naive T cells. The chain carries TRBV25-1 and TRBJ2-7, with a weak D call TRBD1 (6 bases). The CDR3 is CASSGNRASYEQYF. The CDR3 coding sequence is TGTGCCAGCAGTGGGAACAGGGCCTCCTACGAGCAGTACTTC.